This record covers a single TCR beta chain. Primers for the PCR totalled 60 Vbeta and 13 Jbeta. The data were produced by immunoSEQ multiplex PCR, yet TCRdb's version contains in-frame clones alone and is incomplete. This sample yields around 200,000 clones, of which approximately 82% are seen a single time; around 0.57% belongs to the top ten. The sample comes from a study of cytomegalovirus exposure and HLA in healthy donors. Per germline, CDR1 SGHRS and CDR2 YFSETQ. CDR3 length equals 14 residues. V dropped 2 bases and J dropped 0 bases, with 5 bases sitting between them. This receptor was identified in a woman between 35 and 50 years old in good health and CMV-seronegative. V is TRBV5-1 and J is TRBJ1-4; no reliable D call. The sample taken for sequencing was PBMCs. The chain's CDR3 is CASSLQSTNEKLFF. The CDR3 bases are TGCGCCAGCAGCTTACAGTCAACTAATGAAAAACTGTTTTTT.